This is a list of T cell receptor beta chains from one sample in a study of response to subunit inactivated influenza vaccine. A single record per CDR3 protein comes from TCRdb applying MiXCR to the RT-PCR reads. The repertoire consists of around 250,000 distinct CDR3 sequences, with 10% to 15% occurring once and the leading ten covering approximately 8.3%. Sequenced here: non-naive T cells sorted from PBMCs, sampled 14 to 15 days before vaccination. The receptors were sampled from a middle-aged man who received an inactivated influenza vaccine. Both conserved end residues are part of each CDR3. The D gene is left open where the match is weak. Only some rows state a clone size, as once, few, many or a class for expanded clones.

clone size,J gene,V gene,D gene,CDR3 protein,CDR3 DNA
few,TRBJ2-1,TRBV14,TRBD1,CASSSNRGSYNEQFF,TGTGCCAGCAGTTCAAACAGGGGATCCTACAATGAGCAGTTCTTC
few,TRBJ2-7,TRBV28,TRBD1,CASRTPGQSSYEQYF,TGTGCCAGCAGAACGCCGGGACAGAGCTCCTACGAGCAGTACTTC
-,TRBJ1-1,TRBV23-1,TRBD1,CASSPIWDRGNTEAFF,TGCGCCAGCAGTCCTATCTGGGACAGGGGAAACACTGAAGCTTTCTTT
few,TRBJ2-7,TRBV5-1,TRBD2,CASSLGISGRAYEQYF,TGCGCCAGCAGCTTGGGTATTAGCGGGAGGGCCTACGAGCAGTACTTC
few,TRBJ2-2,TRBV6-1,TRBD2,CASTLAGDPLGELFF,TGTGCCAGCACCCTAGCGGGGGACCCGCTCGGGGAGCTGTTTTTT
few,TRBJ1-1,TRBV3-1,-,CASSHAGLTEAFF,TGTGCCAGCAGCCACGCGGGGCTCACTGAAGCTTTCTTT
once,TRBJ1-3,TRBV12-3/TRBV12-4,-,CASRQTERNTIYF,TGTGCCAGCAGGCAGACGGAGCGAAACACCATATATTTT
few,TRBJ2-5,TRBV7-8,TRBD2,CASSLYSGSQETQYF,TGTGCCAGCAGCTTATATAGCGGGAGCCAAGAGACCCAGTACTTC
-,TRBJ2-5,TRBV7-9,TRBD2,CASSQLAGVETQYF,TGTGCCAGCAGCCAACTAGCGGGAGTCGAGACCCAGTACTTC
few,TRBJ1-6,TRBV9,-,CASSIGSPVENSPLHF,TGTGCCAGCAGCATCGGTTCCCCTGTGGAGAATTCACCCCTCCACTTT
many,TRBJ1-2,TRBV4-1,-,CASSLTGGHYGYTF,TGCGCCAGCAGCCTAACCGGGGGACACTATGGCTACACCTTC
-,TRBJ1-1,TRBV7-8,-,CASSSREDTEAFF,TGTGCCAGCAGCTCCCGGGAGGACACTGAAGCTTTCTTT
-,TRBJ1-1,TRBV7-2,TRBD1,CASSSQGGTMNTEAFF,TGTGCCAGCAGCTCCCAGGGGGGGACGATGAACACTGAAGCTTTCTTT
few,TRBJ1-5,TRBV12-3/TRBV12-4,-,CASRGPISAQHF,TGTGCCAGCAGGGGACCAATATCGGCCCAGCATTTT
few,TRBJ2-3,TRBV10-3,TRBD2,CAISESGGDTDTQYF,TGTGCCATCAGTGAGAGCGGGGGGGACACAGATACGCAGTATTTT
many,TRBJ1-2,TRBV12-3/TRBV12-4,TRBD1,CASSLGQGNYGYTF,TGTGCCAGCAGCCTAGGACAGGGGAACTATGGCTACACCTTC
few,TRBJ2-7,TRBV18,-,CASSPGGDKRQYF,TGTGCCAGCTCACCAGGGGGGGACAAGCGCCAGTACTTC
few,TRBJ2-2,TRBV10-2,-,CATRPGGTGELFF,TGCGCCACGCGGCCCGGGGGTACCGGGGAGCTGTTTTTT
once,TRBJ1-1,TRBV11-2,TRBD1,CASSLVNSTGALNTEAFF,TGTGCCAGCAGCTTAGTTAATTCGACAGGGGCGCTGAACACTGAAGCTTTCTTT
-,TRBJ2-7,TRBV5-1,TRBD2,CASSSLGGGVHSYEQYF,TGCGCCAGCAGCTCCCTTGGCGGGGGAGTGCACTCCTACGAGCAGTACTTC
few,TRBJ1-6,TRBV12-3/TRBV12-4,TRBD1,CASSRQGSGNSPLHF,TGTGCCAGCAGTCGACAGGGATCGGGCAATTCACCCCTCCACTTT
few,TRBJ1-3,TRBV4-1,-,CASSQDLGWGNTIYF,TGCGCCAGCAGCCAAGATCTTGGGTGGGGAAACACCATATATTTT
-,TRBJ2-2,TRBV7-2,-,CASSLRRTLNTGELFF,TGTGCCAGCAGCTTACGGCGGACCCTGAACACCGGGGAGCTGTTTTTT